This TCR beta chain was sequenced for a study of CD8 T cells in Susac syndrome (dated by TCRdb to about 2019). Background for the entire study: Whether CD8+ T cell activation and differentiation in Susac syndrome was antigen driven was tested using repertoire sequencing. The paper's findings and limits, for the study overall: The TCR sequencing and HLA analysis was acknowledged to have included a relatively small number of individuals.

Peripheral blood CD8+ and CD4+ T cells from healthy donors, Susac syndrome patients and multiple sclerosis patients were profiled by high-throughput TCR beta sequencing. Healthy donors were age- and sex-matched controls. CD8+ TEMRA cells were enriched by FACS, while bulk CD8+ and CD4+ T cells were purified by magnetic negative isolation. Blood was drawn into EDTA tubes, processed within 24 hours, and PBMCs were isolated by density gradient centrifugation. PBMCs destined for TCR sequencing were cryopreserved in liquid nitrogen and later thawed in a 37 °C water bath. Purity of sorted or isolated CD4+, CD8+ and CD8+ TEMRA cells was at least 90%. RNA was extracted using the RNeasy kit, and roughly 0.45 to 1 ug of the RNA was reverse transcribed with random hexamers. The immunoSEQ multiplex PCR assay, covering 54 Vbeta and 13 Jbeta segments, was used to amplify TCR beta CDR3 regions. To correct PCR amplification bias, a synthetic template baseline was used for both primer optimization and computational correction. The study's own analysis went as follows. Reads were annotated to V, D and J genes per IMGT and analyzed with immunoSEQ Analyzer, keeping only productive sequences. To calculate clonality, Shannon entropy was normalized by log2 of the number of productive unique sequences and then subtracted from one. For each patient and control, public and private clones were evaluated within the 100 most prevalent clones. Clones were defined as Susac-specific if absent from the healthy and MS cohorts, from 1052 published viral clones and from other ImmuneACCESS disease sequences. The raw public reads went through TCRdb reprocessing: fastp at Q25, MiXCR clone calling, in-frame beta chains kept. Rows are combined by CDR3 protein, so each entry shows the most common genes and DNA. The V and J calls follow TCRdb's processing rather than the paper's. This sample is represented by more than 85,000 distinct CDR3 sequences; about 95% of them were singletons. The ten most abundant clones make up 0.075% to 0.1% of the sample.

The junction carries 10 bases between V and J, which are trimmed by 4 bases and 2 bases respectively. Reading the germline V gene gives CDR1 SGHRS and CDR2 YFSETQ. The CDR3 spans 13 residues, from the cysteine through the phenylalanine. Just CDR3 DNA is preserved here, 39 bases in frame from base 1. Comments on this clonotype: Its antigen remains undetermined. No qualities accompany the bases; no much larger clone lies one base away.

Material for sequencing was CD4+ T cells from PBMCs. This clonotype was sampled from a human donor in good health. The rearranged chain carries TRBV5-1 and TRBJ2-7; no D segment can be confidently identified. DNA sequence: TGCGCCAGCAGCCCCCAGGTTCCCTACGAGCAGTACTTC. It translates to CASSPQVPYEQYF.